The T cell receptor beta chain described here comes from a study of T-cell memory formation after mild COVID-19. This CDR3 has 17 residues. Germline V CDR1 and CDR2: SGHTA, FQGNSA. V lost 4 bases to trimming and J lost 7 bases, with 23 bases between them. cDNA libraries for TCR alpha and TCR beta, carrying sample barcodes and UMIs, came from 5'RACE with constant-segment primers. TCRdb analysed the 5' RACE reads with MiXCR anew, one entry per CDR3 protein. There are approximately 570,000 distinct CDR3 sequences in the sample; roughly 18% occur only once, and approximately 12% lies in the top ten. The receptor comes from an adult woman who had mild COVID-19 (a few samples of this study predate the infection). Cell type and time point are not known. Material: PBMCs or a T cell subset sorted from them (not recorded which). The V and J genes are TRBV7-2 and TRBJ2-1; the D gene is possibly TRBD1 (6 bases). The CDR3 here is CASSSPRRQEAGNEQFF. Here the CDR3 DNA reads TGTGCCAGCAGCTCACCCAGACGACAGGAGGCTGGGAATGAGCAGTTCTTC.